Below, one T cell receptor beta chain is given with its context. This sample was taken from a study of graft-versus-host responses after intestinal transplantation. Intraepithelial and lamina propria lymphocytes were released after the graft tissue was processed. This CDR3 region has 15 residues. Per the germline V gene, CDR1 is MNHNY and CDR2 is SVGAGI (reference sequence). V was trimmed by 6 bases and J by 4 bases, leaving 16 bases between them. Assay used: immunoSEQ multiplex PCR; TCRdb lists only in-frame clones, some missing. The sample contains tens of thousands of clones, around 86% of which appear only once.

The sequence derives from a human patient who received an intestinal transplant, so some T cells may come from the graft donor. This chain links TRBV6-6 with TRBJ1-5; D possibly corresponds to TRBD1 (5 bases). The source material was ileum tissue, sampled roughly 54 weeks after transplant. CDR3 sequence: CASRRGWVENQPQHF. CDR3 coding DNA: TGTGCCAGCAGGAGGGGATGGGTTGAAAATCAGCCCCAGCATTTT.